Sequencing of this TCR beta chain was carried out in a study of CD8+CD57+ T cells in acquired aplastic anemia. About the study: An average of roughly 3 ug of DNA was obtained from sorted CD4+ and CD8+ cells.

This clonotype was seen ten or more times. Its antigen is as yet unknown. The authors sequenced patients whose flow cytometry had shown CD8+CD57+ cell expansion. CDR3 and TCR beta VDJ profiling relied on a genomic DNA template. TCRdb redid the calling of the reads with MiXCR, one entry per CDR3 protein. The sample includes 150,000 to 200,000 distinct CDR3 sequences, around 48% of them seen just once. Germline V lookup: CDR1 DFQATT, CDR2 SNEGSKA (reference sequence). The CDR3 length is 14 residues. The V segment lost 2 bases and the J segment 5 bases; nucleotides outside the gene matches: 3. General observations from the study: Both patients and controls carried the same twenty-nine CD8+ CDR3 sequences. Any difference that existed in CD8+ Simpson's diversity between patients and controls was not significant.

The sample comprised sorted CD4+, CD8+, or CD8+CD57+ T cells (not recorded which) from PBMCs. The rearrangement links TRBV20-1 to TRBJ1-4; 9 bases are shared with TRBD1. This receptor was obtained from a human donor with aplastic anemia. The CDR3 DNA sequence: TGCAGTGCTAGATTTGGGACAGGGAATGAAAAACTGTTTTTT. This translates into CSARFGTGNEKLFF.